The 17 T cell receptor beta chains below were found in one sample sequenced in a study of technical replicates of blood from a few donors. Sequencing was performed with immunoSEQ multiplex PCR; in TCRdb, only in-frame clones are kept and a portion is missing. This sample has 60,000 to 90,000 clones, with just under 95% found just once. The sequenced sample was T cells isolated from PBMCs. These receptors were collected from a human donor in good health.

The table lists this clone with a few counts. This rearrangement joins TRBV10-2 to TRBJ1-1; TRBD1 matches at 7 bases. V lost 8 bases and J lost 7; bases outside the gene matches: 4. CDR1 and CDR2 from the germline V gene are WSHSY and SAAADI. The CDR3 loop spans 11 amino acids. The CDR3 region is CASRTGREAFF. The CDR3 bases are TGCGCCAGCCGGACAGGACGTGAAGCTTTCTTT.

The chain employs TRBV12-5 and TRBJ2-5, with D tentatively TRBD1 (7 bases). Trimming shortened V by 6 bases and J by 0 bases, and 17 bases separated the two germline ends. The CDR3 is 16 residues long. CDR1 and CDR2 from the germline V gene are LGHNT and FRNRAP. CDR3 nucleotides: TGTGCTAGTGGCTCCGGGGGCAGGGGGTACCAAGAGACCCAGTACTTC. It translates to CASGSGGRGYQETQYF. The whole variable domain, filled in from reference TRBV12-5 and TRBJ2-5, reads DARVTQTPRHKVTEMGQEVTMRCQPILGHNTVFWYRQTMMQGLELLAYFRNRAPLDDSGMPKDRFSAEMPDATLATLKIQPSEPRDSAVYFCASGSGGRGYQETQYFGPGTRLLVL.

The gene calls are TRBV11-2 and TRBJ2-5, with D hard to call. The length of the CDR3 is 13 residues. V lost 5 bases, J lost 2 bases, and 9 bases lay in between. The germline V gene encodes CDR1 SGHAT and CDR2 FQNNGV. The CDR3 DNA reads TGTGCCAGCAGCCCTGACTGGCAAGAGACCCAGTACTTC. Translated: CASSPDWQETQYF. The full variable domain, completed using reference TRBV11-2 and TRBJ2-5, is EAGVAQSPRYKIIEKRQSVAFWCNPISGHATLYWYQQILGQGPKLLIQFQNNGVVDDSQLPKDRFSAERLKGVDSTLKIQPAKLEDSAVYLCASSPDWQETQYFGPGTRLLVL.

The rearrangement uses TRBV9 and TRBJ2-7; 7 positions match TRBD1. CDR1 and CDR2 from the germline V gene are SGDLS and YYNGEE. The CDR3 is 16 residues long. The V gene end was trimmed by 5 bases and the J gene end by 0 bases; junction bases not matched to a gene: 11. The CDR3 nucleotides read TGTGCCAGCAGTGATAAGACAGGGTCTAACTCCTACGAGCAGTACTTC. This codes for CASSDKTGSNSYEQYF.

This chain uses TRBV5-3 with TRBJ1-3; tentative D call: TRBD1 (6 bases). TRBV5-3 is an ORF, and what it does is uncertain. V lost 2 bases and J 2 bases, leaving 23 bases between the germline ends. This CDR3 is 19 amino acids long. The CDR3 sequence is CARSFIGQKIPSAGNTIYF. CDR3 in DNA: TGTGCCAGAAGCTTTATAGGACAGAAAATTCCCTCAGCTGGAAACACCATATATTTT.

The gene calls are TRBV6-1 and TRBJ1-2, with TRBD1 matching 8 bases. V gave up 5 bases and J gave up 2 bases; unmatched junction bases: 1. The germline gives CDR1 MNHNS, CDR2 SASEGT. The CDR3 runs 13 residues. As DNA, the CDR3 is TGTGCCAGCAGTAGGACAGGGAACTATGGCTACACCTTC. Protein: CASSRTGNYGYTF.

The J gene is TRBJ2-2, the V gene TRBV19; TRBD2 aligns across 7 bases. V lost 9 bases to trimming and J lost 3 bases; unmatched junction nucleotides: 10. This CDR3 has 15 residues. Looked up from germline, CDR1 is LNHDA and CDR2 is SQIVND (reference sequence). The CDR3 is CARPRRAGDTGELFF. The CDR3 bases are TGTGCCAGACCGCGCAGGGCGGGGGACACCGGGGAGCTGTTTTTT.

This sequence joins TRBV5-8 and TRBJ1-5, with D unclear. In germline, CDR1 is SGHTS, CDR2 YDEGEE. CDR3 length: 14 residues. With 0 bases removed from V and 6 bases from J, the gap between germline ends came to 10 bases. CDR3 sequence reads: CASSLEGGSQPQHF. The CDR3 coding sequence is TGTGCCAGCAGCTTGGAGGGAGGGAGTCAGCCCCAGCATTTT.

This chain links TRBV9 with TRBJ2-1, with TRBD2 identical over 9 bases. V lost 5 bases and J lost 3; bases outside the gene matches: 12. Germline V gene data show CDR1 as SGDLS and CDR2 as YYNGEE. The CDR3 runs to 17 residues. CDR3 DNA: TGTGCCAGCAGTGCCCCTAGGCGGGGGGGCGTCTACAATGAGCAGTTCTTC. This gives the protein CASSAPRRGGVYNEQFF. The variable domain in full, with the rest retrieved from reference TRBV9 and TRBJ2-1, is DSGVTQTPKHLITATGQRVTLRCSPRSGDLSVYWYQQSLDQGLQFLIQYYNGEERAKGNILERFSAQQFPDLHSELNLSSLELGDSALYFCASSAPRRGGVYNEQFFGPGTRLTVL.

This chain uses TRBV21-1 with TRBJ2-5; the D call in the table, TRBD2, was not verified against the DNA. TRBV21-1 is designated a pseudogene. The CDR3 has 15 residues. The chain's CDR3 is CASSGCSGTQETQYF. CDR3 DNA: TGTGCCAGCAGCGGGTGTAGCGGGACACAAGAGACCCAGTACTTC.

The chain carries TRBV5-1 and TRBJ1-2; D is ambiguous. Germline V lookup: CDR1 SGHRS, CDR2 YFSETQ. Trimming removed 1 base at V and 0 bases at J, with 4 bases between. The CDR3 is 13 amino acids. CDR3: CASSLSTNYGYTF. CDR3 sequence (DNA): TGCGCCAGCAGCTTGTCCACTAACTATGGCTACACCTTC.

This clone has only one observation. The V and J genes are TRBV7-9 and TRBJ2-7; D is possibly TRBD2 (6 bases). Per the germline V gene, CDR1 is SEHNR and CDR2 is FQNEAQ (reference sequence). The CDR3 totals 14 residues. V lost 1 base, J lost 2 bases, and 9 bases lay in between. In DNA, the CDR3 is TGTGCCAGCAGCTTAGGTAGCGGTCCCTACGAGCAGTACTTC. Protein: CASSLGSGPYEQYF.

The table lists this clone with a count of one. The chain employs TRBV6-5 and TRBJ2-7; D is perhaps TRBD1 (6 bases). The germline CDR1 and CDR2 sequences are MNHEY and SVGAGI. This CDR3 has 14 amino acids. Deletions cut 2 bases from V and 3 bases from J, with 11 bases between. The CDR3 region has the DNA TGTGCCAGCAGTTACAAGGGGGAAGACTACGAGCAGTACTTC. It yields the protein CASSYKGEDYEQYF.

The chain links TRBV30 to TRBJ2-1; D remains ambiguous. Trimming pared 3 bases from V and 7 bases from J, leaving 7 bases between. CDR1 and CDR2 from the germline V gene are GTSNPN and SVGIG (reference sequence). This CDR3 has 11 amino acids. The CDR3 region is CAWRKRNEQFF. The CDR3 bases are TGTGCCTGGAGGAAGAGAAATGAGCAGTTCTTC.

This chain connects TRBV6-1 to TRBJ2-1; D possibly corresponds to TRBD1 (5 bases). V was cut by 2 bases and J by 9 bases, with 14 bases left in between. This CDR3 is 14 amino acids long. Germline CDR1 reads MNHNS; CDR2 reads SASEGT. CDR3 region: CASSERGRRIEQFF. CDR3 nucleotide sequence: TGTGCCAGCAGTGAAAGGGGAAGGCGAATTGAGCAGTTCTTC.

The genes are TRBV19 and TRBJ2-5, with 9 bases fitting TRBD2. Germline V gene data show CDR1 as LNHDA and CDR2 as SQIVND (reference sequence). V lost 6 bases to trimming and J lost 5 bases; unmatched junction nucleotides: 4. The CDR3 is 13 amino acids. The CDR3 coding sequence is TGTGCCAGTAGCTTAGCGGGAGCGGAGACCCAGTACTTC. This translates into CASSLAGAETQYF.

The chain combines TRBV4-1 with TRBJ2-1; a weak D match, TRBD2 (5 bases). The germline V gene encodes CDR1 MGHRA and CDR2 YSYEKL. V lost 1 base and J 0 bases, leaving 13 bases between the germline ends. The CDR3 sequence is 17 residues long. CDR3 loop: CASSQVGADSSYNEQFF. The CDR3 DNA reads TGCGCCAGCAGCCAAGTGGGAGCGGATAGCTCCTACAATGAGCAGTTCTTC.